This T cell receptor (beta chain) originates from a study of blood T cells in healthy people across ages. Study results and caveats: Long-lived donors carried more naive CD4+ cells and greater diversity than aged donors. What prevented conclusive comparison of naive and antigen-experienced cells was that PBMCs were unsorted.

Primers used in a second PCR of roughly 7 to 11 cycles were a sample-barcoded 5' primer and a J-beta primer mix. MiXCR, applied by TCRdb to the 5' RACE reads, yields one record per CDR3 protein. The profile covers around 1,900,000 distinct CDR3 sequences, with 35% to 50% appearing a single time and around 23% taken by the ten largest. Turning to this clonotype: Its antigen is as yet unknown.

From germline, CDR1 is SEHNR and CDR2 FQNEAQ (reference sequence). V was clipped by 5 bases and J by 4 bases, with 18 bases between them. The CDR3 runs 16 residues. The sample comprised blood. This chain uses TRBV7-9 with TRBJ2-1; D possibly corresponds to TRBD1 (7 bases). The sequence came from a human donor in good health. CDR3 nucleotide sequence: TGTGCCAGCAGCCATAAGGGGGGCAGGGGGTACAATGAGCAGTTCTTC. It yields the protein CASSHKGGRGYNEQFF. The complete variable domain, with remaining parts taken from reference TRBV7-9 and TRBJ2-1, reads DTGVSQNPRHKITKRGQNVTFRCDPISEHNRLYWYRQTLGQGPEFLTYFQNEAQLEKSRLLSDRFSAERPKGSFSTLEIQRTEQGDSAMYLCASSHKGGRGYNEQFFGPGTRLTVL.